This T cell receptor (beta chain) was sequenced in a study of shared clonotypes between healthy human individuals. Data came from immunoSEQ multiplex PCR; TCRdb stores just in-frame clones and leaves some out. The table has about 480,000 clones, almost 80% seen once. CDR3 length: 16 residues. The V segment lost 6 bases and the J segment 5 bases; nucleotides outside the gene matches: 12. CDR1 and CDR2 from the germline V gene are ENHRY and SYGVKD. The V call is TRBV10-3, the J call TRBJ2-5; 10 nucleotides agree with TRBD2. The receptor comes from a middle-aged woman in good health. Some clones in this sample may be carry-over from other donors' samples. The source material was PBMCs. The CDR3: CAIRDPLAGDRETQYF. CDR3 coding DNA: TGTGCCATCAGGGACCCCCTAGCGGGAGATAGGGAGACCCAGTACTTC.